This passage covers 4 T cell receptor beta chains from one sample sequenced in a study of monozygotic twins with inflammatory bowel disease. TCRdb reprocessed the 5' RACE reads; each CDR3 protein has one entry and no DNA is given. This sample's table reports approximately 150,000 distinct CDR3 sequences. Specimen: blood. Receptors originate from a human donor with ulcerative colitis or Crohn's disease, or a healthy co-twin of an affected twin (not recorded which).

The rearrangement uses TRBV20-1 and TRBJ2-3; the D call of TRBD2 rests on TCRdb alone, since no DNA is present to check it. Germline V gene sequence: CDR1 DFQATT, CDR2 SNEGSKA (reference sequence). This CDR3 is 16 amino acids long. The CDR3: CSARTWTSGEGDTQYF.

The genes are TRBV5-1 and TRBJ1-2; TCRdb's assignment of TRBD1 cannot be checked, as there is no DNA. This CDR3 has 14 amino acids. Germline CDR1 SGHRS, CDR2 YFSETQ. The CDR3 loop reads CASSLALQGRGYTF.

The chain joins TRBV15 to TRBJ2-1; TCRdb names TRBD1, which stays unverified in the absence of DNA. Per germline, CDR1 LNHNV and CDR2 YYDKDF (reference sequence). This CDR3 has 13 amino acids. CDR3 loop: CATSQDIYNEQFF.

This chain uses TRBV6-5 with TRBJ1-1; TCRdb gives TRBD1 as the D gene, but with no DNA this cannot be confirmed. Germline-derived CDR1 and CDR2 are MNHEY and SVGAGI. This CDR3 region has 16 residues. The CDR3 sequence: CASRLGTGSMNTEAFF.